Following are 25 T cell receptor beta chains from one sample sequenced in a study of blood T cell repertoires in COVID-19. Assay: immunoSEQ multiplex PCR; the TCRdb copy retains only in-frame clones and omits some. The sample shows roughly 14,000 clones, about 90% of them seen only once. The sample taken for sequencing was peripheral blood. The receptors were sampled from a human donor in a cohort sampled during active COVID-19.

The chain couples TRBV6-2 or TRBV6-3 to TRBJ2-2; D remains unclear. The CDR3 spans 15 residues. The germline gives CDR1 MNHEY, CDR2 SVGEGT. V lost 6 bases and J 5 bases, leaving 16 bases between the germline ends. The CDR3 coding sequence is TGTGCCAGCAGCCAACAGTTCTCGTGGACCGGGGAGCTGTTTTTT. It specifies CASSQQFSWTGELFF.

There are a few counts of this clone. This rearrangement joins TRBV11-2 to TRBJ2-1, with D possibly being TRBD2 (5 bases). Germline CDR1 reads SGHAT; CDR2 reads FQNNGV. V lost 5 bases, J lost 12 bases, and 11 bases lay in between. This CDR3 is built from 11 residues. CDR3 bases: TGTGCCAGCAGCCTGGGAGTCGGGCAGTTCTTC. Protein: CASSLGVGQFF.

The chain is built from TRBV10-1 and TRBJ1-1; a possible D gene is TRBD1 (5 bases). Germline-derived CDR1 and CDR2 are WNHNN and SYGVQD (reference sequence). Trimming left V 7 bases short and J 3 bases short, with 18 bases between. The CDR3 extends over 15 amino acids. The CDR3 nucleotides are TGCGCCAGCACTCCCCCGACAGTGACGGACACTGAAGCTTTCTTT. Translating it yields CASTPPTVTDTEAFF.

The chain has TRBV2 and TRBJ2-1; 12 bases align to TRBD2. The germline V gene encodes CDR1 SNHLY and CDR2 FYNNEI. This CDR3 contains 15 residues. Germline trimming cut 8 bases from V and 7 bases from J; bases unmatched to any gene: 9. CDR3 sequence: CASRRLAGGPNEQFF. The CDR3 coding sequence is TGTGCCAGCCGACGGCTAGCGGGGGGGCCTAATGAGCAGTTCTTC.

The V gene is TRBV30, the J gene TRBJ1-4; D unresolved. This CDR3 spans 13 amino acids. V lost 0 bases and J lost 3, with 5 bases in between. Germline CDR1 GTSNPN, CDR2 SVGIG (reference sequence). The CDR3 reads CAWSVLANEKLFF. The CDR3 DNA reads TGTGCCTGGAGTGTTTTAGCTAATGAAAAACTGTTTTTT.

The chain uses TRBV18 and TRBJ1-1; possibly TRBD1 for D (5 bases). CDR3 length equals 14 residues. Between the trimmed V and J ends, which lost 4 bases and 4 bases, there was a span of 13 bases. Germline CDR1 reads KGHSH; CDR2 reads LQKENI. CDR3 amino acids: CASSLGAGITEAFF. The DNA for the CDR3 is TGTGCCAGCTCACTAGGGGCAGGTATCACTGAAGCTTTCTTT.

The rearrangement uses TRBV5-1 and TRBJ2-5, with TRBD1 matching 9 bases. Germline V gene data show CDR1 as SGHRS and CDR2 as YFSETQ. J gave up 5 bases and V 1 base, and 12 bases lay outside the gene matches. The CDR3 length is 17 residues. CDR3 sequence reads: CASSLNDLQGAGETQYF. The CDR3, as DNA: TGCGCCAGCAGCTTGAACGATTTACAGGGGGCAGGGGAGACCCAGTACTTC.

In its sample, this clone was seen once. The J gene is TRBJ2-1, the V gene TRBV4-1; TRBD2 matches 15 bases. This CDR3 spans 16 amino acids. Trimming cost V 4 bases and J 7 bases; bases outside gene matches: 5. Germline V gives CDR1 MGHRA, CDR2 YSYEKL. The CDR3 nucleotides are TGCGCCAGCAGCCCTCGGACTAGCGGGGGGGCTAATGAGCAGTTCTTC. Encoded protein: CASSPRTSGGANEQFF.

V and J are TRBV11-2 and TRBJ2-1; 7 bases fit TRBD1. V shed 4 bases, J shed 1 base, and the junction held 10 bases outside the gene matches. The CDR3 runs 17 residues. The germline gives CDR1 SGHAT, CDR2 FQNNGV. CDR3 residues: CASSSTGAAISYNEQFF. For the CDR3, the DNA is TGTGCCAGCAGCTCCACAGGGGCTGCCATTTCCTACAATGAGCAGTTCTTC.

The CDR3, as DNA: TGTGCCAGCAGCTTAACCGGGACAGGGCCATACACCTTC. Its translation: CASSLTGTGPYTF. The V and J genes are TRBV7-2 and TRBJ1-2; 9 bases are shared with TRBD1. The CDR3 totals 13 residues. The junction had 6 bases not matched to a gene; V was cut back by 2 bases and J by 11 bases. Germline V gene lookup returns CDR1 SGHTA and CDR2 FQGNSA. The whole variable domain, remainder taken from reference TRBV7-2 and TRBJ1-2, is GAGVSQSPSNKVTEKGKDVELRCDPISGHTALYWYRQSLGQGLEFLIYFQGNSAPDKSGLPSDRFSAERTGGSVSTLTIQRTQQEDSAVYLCASSLTGTGPYTFGSGTRLTVV.

This clone was counted a few times. The chain links TRBV6-5 to TRBJ2-7, with a tentative D call TRBD1 (5 bases). Per the germline V gene, CDR1 is MNHEY and CDR2 is SVGAGI. With 6 bases removed from V and 0 bases from J, the gap between germline ends came to 15 bases. The CDR3 is 15 residues long. The CDR3 spells CASSYTGGSSYEQYF. CDR3 nucleotide sequence: TGTGCCAGCAGCTACACAGGCGGTAGCTCCTACGAGCAGTACTTC.

The chain links TRBV7-8 to TRBJ2-5; TRBD2 aligns across 7 bases. The CDR3 sequence is 14 residues long. V lost 7 bases and J lost 5; bases outside the gene matches: 10. Germline CDR1 SGHVS, CDR2 FQNEAQ. The CDR3 spells CASKRGGRSETQYF. The CDR3 coding sequence is TGTGCCAGCAAACGGGGAGGGAGGTCGGAGACCCAGTACTTC.

The CDR3 coding sequence is TGTGCCAGCAGCTTGGCCGGGCAGGGGGCCGAGACCCAGTACTTC. It specifies CASSLAGQGAETQYF. The V gene is TRBV5-6, the J gene TRBJ2-5; TRBD1 matches at 8 bases. The CDR3 covers 15 residues. After removal of 0 bases from V and 5 bases from J, the junction contained 6 bases not matched to a gene. Germline CDR1 and CDR2: SGHDT and YYEEEE.

In this sample, this clone turned up once. The CDR3 coding sequence is TGTGCCAGCAGCCCGGGACATACCTACGAGCAGTACTTC. Amino acids: CASSPGHTYEQYF. The V gene is TRBV2, the J gene TRBJ2-7, with a possible D match to TRBD1 (6 bases). CDR3 length: 13 amino acids. Trimming took off 6 bases at V and 2 bases at J, with 11 bases between the two ends. Germline V gene sequence: CDR1 SNHLY, CDR2 FYNNEI. The full variable domain, its missing parts supplied by reference TRBV2 and TRBJ2-7, is EPEVTQTPSHQVTQMGQEVILRCVPISNHLYFYWYRQILGQKVEFLVSFYNNEISEKSEIFDDQFSVERPDGSNFTLKIRSTKLEDSAMYFCASSPGHTYEQYFGPGTRLTVT.

The rearrangement links TRBV10-3 to TRBJ2-1; the match to TRBD2 covers 7 bases. This CDR3 spans 15 amino acids. The V segment lost 6 bases and the J segment 0 bases; nucleotides outside the gene matches: 5. Germline CDR1 reads ENHRY; CDR2 reads SYGVKD. Here the CDR3 reads CAIRAGPSSYNEQFF. The CDR3 nucleotides read TGTGCCATCAGAGCGGGACCTAGCTCCTACAATGAGCAGTTCTTC.

V and J are TRBV6-2 or TRBV6-3 and TRBJ1-2; no definite D call. The CDR3 is 16 amino acids. Germline CDR1 MNHEY, CDR2 SVGEGT. V lost 6 bases, J lost 0 bases, and 17 bases lay in between. As DNA, the CDR3 is TGTGCCAGCAGCCCTCTTACACCGCCAGCTAACTATGGCTACACCTTC. Residues: CASSPLTPPANYGYTF.

The rearrangement uses TRBV6-6 and TRBJ1-5; no definite D call. The CDR3 length is 13 residues. Per the germline V gene, CDR1 is MNHNY and CDR2 is SVGAGI (reference sequence). V was trimmed by 8 bases and J by 0 bases, leaving 8 bases between them. The CDR3 spells CASAADSNQPQHF. DNA of the CDR3: TGTGCCAGCGCGGCGGATAGCAATCAGCCCCAGCATTTT.

The V call is TRBV4-3, the J call TRBJ2-7, with a possible D match to TRBD2 (5 bases). The V gene's germline CDR1 is LGHNA and CDR2 YSLEER. The CDR3 contains 17 residues. The V end lost 1 base, the J end lost 2 bases, and 18 bases lay between the germline ends. The CDR3 sequence: CASSQAGSGPVPYEQYF. The CDR3 DNA sequence: TGCGCCAGCAGCCAAGCGGGAAGCGGCCCCGTTCCCTACGAGCAGTACTTC.

Points on this clone: Mismatch with germline at one junction end may stem from a read error. V usage is TRBV6-5 and J usage is TRBJ2-1, with 9 nucleotides matching TRBD2. The germline CDR1 and CDR2 sequences are MNHEY and SVGAGI. This CDR3 contains 13 residues. CDR3: CAGRGLANNEQFF. The CDR3 DNA reads TGTGCCGGCAGAGGACTAGCGAACAATGAGCAGTTCTTC.

This chain connects TRBV14 to TRBJ1-1; no definite D call. The CDR3 has 13 amino acids. V lost 4 bases and J lost 2, with 8 bases in between. Germline V gene lookup returns CDR1 SGHDN and CDR2 FVKESK. The CDR3 coding sequence is TGTGCCAGCAGCCGAGAGAGAAACACTGAAGCTTTCTTT. Protein sequence: CASSRERNTEAFF.

The chain is built from TRBV5-1 and TRBJ2-1, with D possibly matching TRBD2 (6 bases). V dropped 4 bases and J dropped 4 bases, with 18 bases sitting between them. The CDR3 extends over 16 amino acids. The germline CDR1 and CDR2 sequences are SGHRS and YFSETQ. The CDR3, as DNA: TGCGCCAGCAGCGGGTCACAGGCGGGGATATACAATGAGCAGTTCTTC. It translates to CASSGSQAGIYNEQFF.

This rearrangement joins TRBV5-5 to TRBJ1-2; D gene ambiguous. This CDR3 region has 15 residues. Per germline, CDR1 SGHKS and CDR2 YYEKEE (reference sequence). Trimming shortened V by 0 bases and J by 0 bases, and 9 bases separated the two germline ends. CDR3 protein: CASSLAVRTNYGYTF. The CDR3 DNA reads TGTGCCAGCAGCTTGGCGGTCAGGACTAACTATGGCTACACCTTC.

The J gene is TRBJ1-1, the V gene TRBV4-2, with D possibly TRBD1 on 5 matching bases. The V gene's germline CDR1 is LGHNA and CDR2 YNFKEQ. V lost 4 bases, J lost 6 bases, and 12 bases lay in between. The CDR3 sequence is 13 residues long. This CDR3 is CASSLIVRAEAFF. For the CDR3, the DNA is TGTGCCAGCAGCCTGATCGTCAGGGCTGAAGCTTTCTTT.

The CDR3 protein is CASSDRTGSQPQHF. CDR3 nucleotide sequence: TGTGCCAGCAGTGATCGGACAGGGTCTCAGCCCCAGCATTTT. This sequence joins TRBV2 and TRBJ1-5, with TRBD1 matching 8 bases. Germline assignment: CDR1 SNHLY and CDR2 FYNNEI. The CDR3 contains 14 residues. V lost 3 bases, J lost 6 bases, and 4 bases stayed unmatched.

The chain couples TRBV5-1 to TRBJ2-2, with unresolved D. The CDR3 loop spans 16 amino acids. Germline V gene sequence: CDR1 SGHRS, CDR2 YFSETQ. Trimming pared 0 bases from V and 0 bases from J, leaving 9 bases between. CDR3 coding DNA: TGCGCCAGCAGCTTGGAGCCTGCCTCGAACACCGGGGAGCTGTTTTTT. Translating it yields CASSLEPASNTGELFF.